Listed below are T cell receptor beta chains from one sample, sequenced in a study of T cell changes during pregnancy in multiple sclerosis. Sequencing used immunoSEQ multiplex PCR; TCRdb keeps in-frame clones, though not all of them. The sample includes fewer than 35,000 clones, around 90% of them seen just once. The sequencing here drew on CD4+ T cells from peripheral blood mononuclear cells, taken in the third trimester of pregnancy. The receptors originated from a female donor in good health, enrolled as a control in a pregnancy study. CDR3s include the opening cysteine and the closing phenylalanine or tryptophan. D genes are given only for firm matches. Clone size, where shown, is once, few, many, or a class for clones that have expanded.

size: few; D: NA; V: TRBV7-9; J: TRBJ1-5; DNA: TGTGCCAGCAGCTTCCACGGTGATCAGCCCCAGCATTTT; CDR3: CASSFHGDQPQHF
size: NA; D: NA; V: TRBV2; J: TRBJ1-1; DNA: TGTGCCAGCAGTGGGACCAGGGGATTGAACACTGAAGCTTTCTTT; CDR3: CASSGTRGLNTEAFF
size: NA; D: NA; V: TRBV7-2; J: TRBJ2-1; DNA: TGTGCCAGCAGCCTACTAGTTTCCCCGAGAGGGAATGAGCAGTTCTTC; CDR3: CASSLLVSPRGNEQFF
size: NA; D: TRBD2; V: TRBV18; J: TRBJ2-7; DNA: TGTGCCAGCTCAGCCGGACTAGCGGGAGTGGGGGGCTACGAGCAGTACTTC; CDR3: CASSAGLAGVGGYEQYF
size: once; D: NA; V: TRBV7-9; J: TRBJ2-7; DNA: TGTGCCAGCAGCCCCGGGACACGCTACGAGCAGTACTTC; CDR3: CASSPGTRYEQYF
size: NA; D: TRBD2; V: TRBV27; J: TRBJ2-2; DNA: TGTGCCAGCAGTAACCCGGGACTAGCGGCCACGAACACCGGGGAGCTGTTTTTT; CDR3: CASSNPGLAATNTGELFF
size: once; D: TRBD2; V: TRBV2; J: TRBJ2-7; DNA: TGTGCCAGCAGTCGGATGGCGGGAGCTAAAGGCGAGCAGTACTTC; CDR3: CASSRMAGAKGEQYF
size: NA; D: NA; V: TRBV10-3; J: TRBJ2-7; DNA: TGTGCCATCAGTGAGCCCGGACAGAACACCTACGAGCAGTACTTC; CDR3: CAISEPGQNTYEQYF
size: NA; D: TRBD1; V: TRBV7-8; J: TRBJ1-1; DNA: TGTGCCAGCAGCTTAGCGGACAGGGATCCTGAAGCTTTCTTT; CDR3: CASSLADRDPEAFF
size: NA; D: NA; V: TRBV10-3; J: TRBJ2-3; DNA: TGTGCCATCAGTGACAGTCCAGATACGCAGTATTTT; CDR3: CAISDSPDTQYF
size: NA; D: NA; V: TRBV30; J: TRBJ2-5; DNA: TGTGCCTGGAGTGTACTGGGGGCCTTGGAGACCCAGTACTTC; CDR3: CAWSVLGALETQYF
size: NA; D: NA; V: TRBV12-5; J: TRBJ1-2; DNA: TGTGCTAGTGGTTTGGTACCAACGGGGGAAAGGGGCTACACCTTC; CDR3: CASGLVPTGERGYTF
size: NA; D: NA; V: TRBV11-2; J: TRBJ1-1; DNA: TGTGCCAGCAGCTTAGTGGAGAAAGGGGTTGAAGCTTTCTTT; CDR3: CASSLVEKGVEAFF
size: once; D: TRBD1; V: TRBV27; J: TRBJ1-1; DNA: TGTGCCAGCAGCCTCGACAGGGGATGGGGGACTGAAGCTTTCTTT; CDR3: CASSLDRGWGTEAFF
size: NA; D: TRBD1; V: TRBV4-3; J: TRBJ1-1; DNA: TGCGCCAGCAGCTATAGACAGGGGAACACTGAAGCTTTCTTT; CDR3: CASSYRQGNTEAFF
size: once; D: NA; V: TRBV4-1; J: TRBJ1-2; DNA: TGCGCCAGCAGCCAAGATTCAGCGGCTAACTATGGCTACACCTTC; CDR3: CASSQDSAANYGYTF
size: NA; D: TRBD2; V: TRBV25-1; J: TRBJ2-3; DNA: TGTGCCAGCAGTCTCGGGGGGGCGAAAGATACGCAGTATTTT; CDR3: CASSLGGAKDTQYF
size: NA; D: NA; V: TRBV7-2; J: TRBJ1-6; DNA: TGTGCCAGCACAAGGAGGAATTCACCCCTCCACTTT; CDR3: CASTRRNSPLHF
size: NA; D: NA; V: TRBV6-6; J: TRBJ2-7; DNA: TGTGCCAGCAGCTGGGGGGTTTCCTACGAGCAGTACTTC; CDR3: CASSWGVSYEQYF
size: NA; D: NA; V: TRBV20-1; J: TRBJ1-1; DNA: TGCAGTGCTATTTTCGGACATGAAGCTTTCTTT; CDR3: CSAIFGHEAFF
size: NA; D: TRBD1; V: TRBV19; J: TRBJ1-2; DNA: TGTGCCAGTAGTCTACTGGACAGGGGGCGCTTCTATGGCTACACCTTC; CDR3: CASSLLDRGRFYGYTF
size: NA; D: TRBD2; V: TRBV29-1; J: TRBJ2-5; DNA: TGCAGCGTTTATTCCCGGGCGGGAGGGCCGTGGGAGACCCAGTACTTC; CDR3: CSVYSRAGGPWETQYF
size: NA; D: TRBD1; V: TRBV30; J: TRBJ2-5; DNA: TGTGCCTGGAGTGTACCCCGGACAGGAGGAGAGACCCAGTACTTC; CDR3: CAWSVPRTGGETQYF
size: NA; D: TRBD2; V: TRBV18; J: TRBJ2-7; DNA: TGTGCCAGCTCACCACCCGGGGGGACTATCAGAAACGAGCAGTACTTC; CDR3: CASSPPGGTIRNEQYF
size: NA; D: TRBD2; V: TRBV27; J: TRBJ2-7; DNA: TGTGCCAGCAGTTTATCGGGACTAGCGGGAGGATTCGCCTACGAGCAGTACTTC; CDR3: CASSLSGLAGGFAYEQYF
size: NA; D: NA; V: TRBV19; J: TRBJ1-1; DNA: TGTGCCAGTAGTCCTCAAGGGAGGGTCAGCACTGAAGCTTTCTTT; CDR3: CASSPQGRVSTEAFF
size: NA; D: TRBD1; V: TRBV9; J: TRBJ2-2; DNA: TGTGCCAGCAGCGCGACAGGGGTGACCGGGGAGCTGTTTTTT; CDR3: CASSATGVTGELFF
size: NA; D: NA; V: TRBV19; J: TRBJ1-3; DNA: TGTGCCAGTAGCAGCGTGGGAGACACCATATATTTT; CDR3: CASSSVGDTIYF
size: NA; D: NA; V: TRBV6-5; J: TRBJ2-1; DNA: TGTGCCAGCAGTTACCGACTGTACAATGAGCAGTTCTTC; CDR3: CASSYRLYNEQFF
size: NA; D: TRBD1; V: TRBV14; J: TRBJ2-5; DNA: TGTGCCAGCAGTCTTACAGGGGAAGAGACCCAGTACTTC; CDR3: CASSLTGEETQYF
size: NA; D: NA; V: TRBV6-5; J: TRBJ1-1; DNA: TGTGCCAGCAGTTACTCGAGCCAGGGATTAAACACTGAAGCTTTCTTT; CDR3: CASSYSSQGLNTEAFF
size: NA; D: NA; V: TRBV9; J: TRBJ2-6; DNA: TGTGCCAGCACCTCCGGGACTCTTGGGGCCAACGTCCTGACTTTC; CDR3: CASTSGTLGANVLTF
size: NA; D: NA; V: TRBV29-1; J: TRBJ2-5; DNA: TGCAGCGTGGGAGTTGAGACCCAGTACTTC; CDR3: CSVGVETQYF
size: once; D: NA; V: TRBV11-1; J: TRBJ1-1; DNA: TGTGCCAGCAGCAAGGCGGGGCCGGTGGGCCTGAATGCTGAAGCTTTCTTT; CDR3: CASSKAGPVGLNAEAFF
size: NA; D: TRBD2; V: TRBV7-8; J: TRBJ2-5; DNA: TGTGCCAGCAGCTTAGTAGCGGGGGGACCCCAAGAGACCCAGTACTTC; CDR3: CASSLVAGGPQETQYF
size: NA; D: NA; V: TRBV5-4; J: TRBJ2-7; DNA: TGTGCCAGCAGCTTGGCCGGCGGCAGTTCAATCTCCTACGAGCAGTACTTC; CDR3: CASSLAGGSSISYEQYF
size: NA; D: NA; V: TRBV2; J: TRBJ1-1; DNA: TGTGCCAGCAGTGATAGGACATTTCCTTTCTTT; CDR3: CASSDRTFPFF
size: NA; D: NA; V: TRBV5-8; J: TRBJ2-7; DNA: TGTGCCAGCAGCTTGCCCAGGCATATTTCGAACTTC; CDR3: CASSLPRHISNF
size: NA; D: TRBD1; V: TRBV2; J: TRBJ2-7; DNA: TGTGCCAGCAGTGCGGGACAGGGGGGCCTCGAGCAGTACTTC; CDR3: CASSAGQGGLEQYF
size: NA; D: NA; V: TRBV2; J: TRBJ2-6; DNA: TGTGCCAGCGTCTTTAAGGGGGGGCCTGGGGCCAACGTCCTGACTTTC; CDR3: CASVFKGGPGANVLTF
size: few; D: NA; V: TRBV18; J: TRBJ1-2; DNA: TGTGCCAGCTCACCAGCCGGGTTAGGTCTTGGCTACACCTTC; CDR3: CASSPAGLGLGYTF
size: NA; D: NA; V: TRBV19; J: TRBJ1-2; DNA: TGTGCCAGTAGTATAGCGCAGGGGAGGGGAGGCTACACCTTC; CDR3: CASSIAQGRGGYTF
size: NA; D: TRBD2; V: TRBV6-6; J: TRBJ2-1; DNA: TGTGCCAGCATCCCATCTAGCGGGAGGGATAATGAGCAGTTCTTC; CDR3: CASIPSSGRDNEQFF
size: few; D: TRBD2; V: TRBV6-1; J: TRBJ2-7; DNA: TGTGCCAGCAGTGTCTCTAGCGGGGGGGTCTACGAGCAGTACTTC; CDR3: CASSVSSGGVYEQYF
size: once; D: TRBD1; V: TRBV30; J: TRBJ1-6; DNA: TGTGCCTGGTCTCGGGGACAGGGTAATTCACCCCTCCACTTT; CDR3: CAWSRGQGNSPLHF
size: NA; D: TRBD2; V: TRBV5-1; J: TRBJ2-2; DNA: TGCGCCAGCAGCGGGACTACCACGAACACCGGGGAGCTGTTTTTT; CDR3: CASSGTTTNTGELFF